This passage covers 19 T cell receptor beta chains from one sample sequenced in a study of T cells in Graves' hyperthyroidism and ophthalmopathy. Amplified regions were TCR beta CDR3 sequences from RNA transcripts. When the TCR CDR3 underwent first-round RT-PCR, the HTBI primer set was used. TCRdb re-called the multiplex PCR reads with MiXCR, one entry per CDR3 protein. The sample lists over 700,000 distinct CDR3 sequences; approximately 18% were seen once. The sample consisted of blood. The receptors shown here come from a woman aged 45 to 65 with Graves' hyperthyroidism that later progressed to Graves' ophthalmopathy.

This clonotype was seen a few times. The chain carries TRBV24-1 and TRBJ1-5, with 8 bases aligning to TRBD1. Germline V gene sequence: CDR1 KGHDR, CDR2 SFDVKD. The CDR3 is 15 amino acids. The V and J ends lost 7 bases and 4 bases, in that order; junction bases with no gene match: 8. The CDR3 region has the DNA TGTGCCACCAGCCAACATCAGGGGGCAAATCAGCCCCAGCATTTT. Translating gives CATSQHQGANQPQHF.

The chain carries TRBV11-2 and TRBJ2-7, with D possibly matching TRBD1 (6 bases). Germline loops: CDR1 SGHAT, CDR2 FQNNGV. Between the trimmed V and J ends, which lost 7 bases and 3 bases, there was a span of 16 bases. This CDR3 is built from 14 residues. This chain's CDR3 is CASTRGGGVYEQYF. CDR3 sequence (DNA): TGTGCCAGCACCCGAGGGGGTGGGGTCTACGAGCAGTACTTC.

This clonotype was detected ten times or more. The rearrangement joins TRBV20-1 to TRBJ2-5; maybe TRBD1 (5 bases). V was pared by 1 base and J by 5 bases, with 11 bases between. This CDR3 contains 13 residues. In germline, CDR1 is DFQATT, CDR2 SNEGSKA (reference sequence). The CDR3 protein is CSARVTGRETQYF. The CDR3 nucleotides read TGCAGTGCTAGAGTCACAGGCCGGGAGACCCAGTACTTC.

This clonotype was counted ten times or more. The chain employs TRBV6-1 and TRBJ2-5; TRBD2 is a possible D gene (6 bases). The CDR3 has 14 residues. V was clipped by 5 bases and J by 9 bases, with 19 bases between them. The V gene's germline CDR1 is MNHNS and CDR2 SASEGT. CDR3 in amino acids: CASSFTRLGEAQYF. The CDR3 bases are TGTGCCAGCAGTTTCACCCGCCTGGGGGAGGCCCAGTACTTC.

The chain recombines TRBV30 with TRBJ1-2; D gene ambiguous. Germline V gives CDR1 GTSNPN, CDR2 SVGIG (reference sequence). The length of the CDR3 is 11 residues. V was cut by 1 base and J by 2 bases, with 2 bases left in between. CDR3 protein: CAWSGNYGYTF. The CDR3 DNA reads TGTGCCTGGAGTGGAAACTATGGCTACACCTTC.

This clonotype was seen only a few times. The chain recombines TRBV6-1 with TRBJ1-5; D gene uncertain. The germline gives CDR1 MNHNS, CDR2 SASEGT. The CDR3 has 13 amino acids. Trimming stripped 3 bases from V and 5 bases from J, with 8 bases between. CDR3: CASSEAFYQPQHF. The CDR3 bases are TGTGCCAGCAGTGAGGCATTCTATCAGCCCCAGCATTTT.

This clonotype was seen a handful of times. The CDR3 protein is CSVEGASDQETQYF. The CDR3 DNA follows: TGCAGCGTTGAAGGTGCTAGCGACCAAGAGACCCAGTACTTC. The chain uses TRBV29-1 and TRBJ2-5; maybe TRBD2 (6 bases). V was trimmed by 1 base and J by 0 bases, leaving 9 bases between them. Germline V lookup: CDR1 SQVTM, CDR2 ANQGSEA. This CDR3 contains 14 residues.

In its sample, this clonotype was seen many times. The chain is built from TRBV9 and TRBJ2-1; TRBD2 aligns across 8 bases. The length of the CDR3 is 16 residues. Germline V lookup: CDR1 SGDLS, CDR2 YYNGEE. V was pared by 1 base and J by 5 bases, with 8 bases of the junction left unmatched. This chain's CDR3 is CASSVSRAGADNEQFF. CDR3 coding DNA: TGTGCCAGCAGCGTATCTAGAGCGGGGGCCGACAATGAGCAGTTCTTC.

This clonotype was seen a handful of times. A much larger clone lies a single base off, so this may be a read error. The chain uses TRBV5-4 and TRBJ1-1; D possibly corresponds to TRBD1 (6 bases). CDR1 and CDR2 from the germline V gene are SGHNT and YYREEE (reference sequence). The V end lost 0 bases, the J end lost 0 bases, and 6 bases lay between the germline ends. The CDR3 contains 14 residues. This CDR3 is CASSLEGVNTEAFF. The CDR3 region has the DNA TGTGCCAGCAGCTTGGAGGGGGTGAACACTGAAGCTTTCTTT.

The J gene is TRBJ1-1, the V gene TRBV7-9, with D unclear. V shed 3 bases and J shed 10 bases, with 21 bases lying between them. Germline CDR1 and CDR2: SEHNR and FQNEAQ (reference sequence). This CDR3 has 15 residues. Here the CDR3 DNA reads TGTGCCAGCAGCTTGAGTCTACAGCAGTCTTCAAGAGCTTTCTTT. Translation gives CASSLSLQQSSRAFF.

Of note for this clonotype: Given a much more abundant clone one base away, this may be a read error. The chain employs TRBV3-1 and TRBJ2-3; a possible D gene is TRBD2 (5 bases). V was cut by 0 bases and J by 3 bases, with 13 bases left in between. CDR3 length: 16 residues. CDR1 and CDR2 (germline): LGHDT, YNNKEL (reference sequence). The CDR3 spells CASSQESTRETDTQYF. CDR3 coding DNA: TGTGCCAGCAGCCAAGAGAGTACTAGAGAAACAGATACGCAGTATTTT.

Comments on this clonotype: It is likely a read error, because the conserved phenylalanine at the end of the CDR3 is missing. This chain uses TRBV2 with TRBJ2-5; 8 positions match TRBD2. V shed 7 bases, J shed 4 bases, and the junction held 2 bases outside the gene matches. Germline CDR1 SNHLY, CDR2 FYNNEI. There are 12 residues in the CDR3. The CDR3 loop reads CASIAGGETQYL. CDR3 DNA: TGTGCCAGCATTGCGGGGGGAGAGACCCAGTACCTC.

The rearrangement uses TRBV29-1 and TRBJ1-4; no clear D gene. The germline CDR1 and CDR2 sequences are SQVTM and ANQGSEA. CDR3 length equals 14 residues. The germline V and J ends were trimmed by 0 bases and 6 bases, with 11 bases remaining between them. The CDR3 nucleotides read TGCAGCGTTGAAGATGGGGTGGGCCATGAAAAACTGTTTTTT. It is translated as CSVEDGVGHEKLFF. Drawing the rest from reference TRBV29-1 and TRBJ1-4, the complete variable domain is SAVISQKPSRDICQRGTSLTIQCQVDSQVTMMFWYRQQPGQSLTLIATANQGSEATYESGFVIDKFPISRPNLTFSTLTVSNMSPEDSSIYLCSVEDGVGHEKLFFGSGTQLSVL.

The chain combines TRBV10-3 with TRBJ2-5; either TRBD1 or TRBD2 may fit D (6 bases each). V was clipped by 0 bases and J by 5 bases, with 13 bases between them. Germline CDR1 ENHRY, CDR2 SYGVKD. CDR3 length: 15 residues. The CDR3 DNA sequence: TGTGCCATCAGTGAGTCGGGGGGACACGTGGAGACCCAGTACTTC. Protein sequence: CAISESGGHVETQYF.

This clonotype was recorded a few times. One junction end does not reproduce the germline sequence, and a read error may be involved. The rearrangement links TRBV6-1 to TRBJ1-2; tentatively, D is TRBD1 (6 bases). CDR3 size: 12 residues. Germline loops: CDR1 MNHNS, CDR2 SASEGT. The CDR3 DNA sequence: TGTGCCAGCGGTGAACAGGGTCGCGGCTACACCTTC. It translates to CASGEQGRGYTF.

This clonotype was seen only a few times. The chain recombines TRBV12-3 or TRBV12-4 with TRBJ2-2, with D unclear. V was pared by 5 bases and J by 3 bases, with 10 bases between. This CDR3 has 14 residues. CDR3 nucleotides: TGTGCCAGCAGTACCGGGTTCGACACCGGGGAGCTGTTTTTT. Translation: CASSTGFDTGELFF.

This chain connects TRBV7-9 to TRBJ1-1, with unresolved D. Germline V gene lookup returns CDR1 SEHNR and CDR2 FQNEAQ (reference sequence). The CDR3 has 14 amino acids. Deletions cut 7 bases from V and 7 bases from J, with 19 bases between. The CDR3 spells CASTPERASFEAFF. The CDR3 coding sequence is TGTGCCAGCACCCCAGAAAGGGCCAGCTTTGAAGCTTTCTTT.

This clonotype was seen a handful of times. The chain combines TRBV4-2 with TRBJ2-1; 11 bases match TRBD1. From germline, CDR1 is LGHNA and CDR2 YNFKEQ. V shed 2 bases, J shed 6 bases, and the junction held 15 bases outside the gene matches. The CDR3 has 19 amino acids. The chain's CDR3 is CASSQRDSRGQGVVNEQFF. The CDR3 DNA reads TGTGCCAGCAGCCAACGAGACTCTAGGGGACAGGGGGTAGTCAATGAGCAGTTCTTC.

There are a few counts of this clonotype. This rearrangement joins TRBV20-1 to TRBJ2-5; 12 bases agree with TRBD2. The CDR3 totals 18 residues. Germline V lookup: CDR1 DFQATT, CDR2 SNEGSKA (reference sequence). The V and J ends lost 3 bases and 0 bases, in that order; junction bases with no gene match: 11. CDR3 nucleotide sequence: TGCAGTGCTAGTAGGTCTAGCGGGGGGGCTGGATACCAAGAGACCCAGTACTTC. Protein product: CSASRSSGGAGYQETQYF.